This TCR beta chain was recovered during a study of blood T cell repertoires in COVID-19 (dated by TCRdb to the early 2020s). The study in broad terms: The collaborator samples originated in the United States, Italy and Spain and spanned the acute and convalescent phases of COVID-19. The prospective study material was composed of cDNA or gDNA derived from T cells, B-cell-depleted T cells, or PBMCs. Subjects who had been exposed to COVID-19, were actively infected with it, or had recovered from it provided the deeply sampled blood TCRbeta repertoires that made up the dataset. The repertoires were released in a freely available public database intended as a resource for research on the immune response to SARS-CoV-2. The samples were drawn from two sources: the first 160 participants of the ongoing ImmuneRACE study, and over 1,000 subjects contributed by 6 global collaborators. The sample metadata nearly always contained a de-identified subject ID, COVID-19 status, age in years and sex. Where available, HLA class I and class II types were taken from metadata supplied by the sample provider and were not determined by assay-based typing.

CDR1 and CDR2, per the germline V gene, are SGHDN and FVKESK. V drops 4 bases and J drops 9 bases, leaving 16 bases in between. From the cysteine up to the phenylalanine, the CDR3 has a length of 14 residues. Only the CDR3 region is kept as DNA, spanning 42 bases read in frame from base 1. Each collaborating institution followed its own protocols to collect whole blood in K2EDTA tubes. For TCRbeta analysis, collaborators shipped samples in one of three forms: frozen whole blood, isolated PBMCs, or DNA extracted from either of those sample types. TCRbeta CDR3 regions were amplified from genomic DNA using the immunoSEQ Assay, a bias-controlled multiplex PCR. As for the authors' bioinformatics: Within the assay, amplification of reference gene primers was used to estimate how many nucleated cells each sample contained. To quantify the absolute abundance of each unique TCRbeta CDR3 rearrangement, sequence reads were collapsed and filtered. For each sample, productive Simpson clonality was calculated as the square root of Simpson's diversity index across productive rearrangements. Imported from immuneACCESS, the table was reduced by TCRdb to in-frame sequences with V and J called. These copies leave out some clones; in studies compared against another copy, an unresolved V gene accounts for under half, and the cause of the remainder is not known. V, J and clone size are those of that table, while D and trimming were read from the DNA. The sample table records around 70,000 clones; about 80% of these occur just once. The ten largest clones add up to roughly 29% of the sample.

This clone was found a few times. Its antigen is not yet known. Base quality data are lacking; no much larger clone is found one base away. Findings and caveats that apply to the study as a whole: The amount of clinical and demographic metadata varied by source and participant and was provided uncurated.

The sequence links TRBV14 to TRBJ1-3; the D gene is perhaps TRBD1, on 6 matching bases. Sequencing used peripheral blood. This TCR was recovered from a man in his 60s with active or convalescent COVID-19. CDR3 protein: CASSPFQGPTTIYF. The nucleotide sequence reads as follows: TGTGCCAGCAGCCCCTTCCAGGGGCCAACCACCATATATTTT.